This T cell receptor (beta chain) was obtained from a study of a mutant IDH1 vaccine in newly diagnosed glioma. Assay: immunoSEQ multiplex PCR; the TCRdb copy retains only in-frame clones and omits some. The sample lists around 60,000 clones, 80% to 90% occurring once. Stated time point: week 35, safety follow-up. Vaccination comprised doses that each held 300 ug of mutant IDH1 20-mer peptide, plus topical imiquimod. To note about this clone: Its antigen remains unidentified.

The CDR3 sequence is 17 residues long. Looked up from germline, CDR1 is SEHNR and CDR2 is FQNEAQ (reference sequence). With V trimmed by 1 base and J by 3 bases, 8 bases remained unmatched. This clonotype was sampled from a man aged 35 to 55 with glioma. The chain links TRBV7-9 to TRBJ2-3, with TRBD2 identical over 9 bases. Sequences were derived from PBMCs, sampled from a glioma patient whose treatment included an IDH1 peptide vaccine. The CDR3 DNA is TGTGCCAGCAGCTTAGGGTCCCTAGCGGGGAGAACAGATACGCAGTATTTT. Amino acid sequence: CASSLGSLAGRTDTQYF.